Listed below are T cell receptor beta chains from one sample, sequenced in a study of cytomegalovirus exposure and HLA in healthy donors. Sequenced by immunoSEQ multiplex PCR; TCRdb stores in-frame clones only, minus some. The top ten hold 6.2% of the sample, which has 120,000 or so clones, roughly 84% seen once. Sequenced input: PBMCs. The origin of the receptors is a man aged 25-45 years in good health and CMV-seropositive. Each CDR3 is given without its conserved first and last residue. The D gene is left open where the match is weak. Only some rows state a clone size, as once, few, many or a class for expanded clones.

clone_size d_call v_call cdr3_length cdr3_aa
- - TRBV27 12 ASSYGPVQETQY
- TRBD1 TRBV28 14 ASSRGTGFYSYEQY
- TRBD2 TRBV10-3 14 AISPRGTSGGSEQY
- - TRBV7-8 13 ASTQRGNAGYEQY
- - TRBV10-2 12 ASSDAGGYNEQF
few TRBD2 TRBV7-2 14 ASSSSLAGGWETQY
- TRBD1 TRBV30 11 AWSRQGSGELF
- - TRBV4-2 11 ASSQTRNYEQY
- TRBD2 TRBV4-1 15 ASSGPASGGLQETQY
few - TRBV30 9 AWSVEQEQF
- - TRBV5-6 12 ASSLQGGGQPQH
- TRBD1 TRBV7-6 12 ASSFRTGSYEQY
many - TRBV7-9 12 ASSLVAGDTEAF
- - TRBV28 10 ASSPRGSGYT
once TRBD1 TRBV7-2 13 ASSLSGQGSYEQY